These 13 T cell receptor beta chains originate from one sample sequenced in a study of OX40 agonist ivuxolimab in advanced cancers. TCRdb keeps only in-frame clones here, not all; method: immunoSEQ multiplex PCR. The sample contains tens of thousands of clones, about nine tenths of which appear only once. Source: CD4+ or CD8+ T cells sorted from blood, taken in a trial of the OX40 agonist ivuxolimab. These TCRs come from an adult with an advanced solid tumor such as melanoma, head and neck, liver or kidney cancer.

This CDR3 is CASSEVSGRSYNEQFF. The CDR3 DNA sequence: TGTGCCAGCAGTGAAGTTAGCGGGCGCTCCTACAATGAGCAGTTCTTC. J is TRBJ2-1 and V is TRBV2, with 7 bases matching TRBD2. The V gene's germline CDR1 is SNHLY and CDR2 FYNNEI. The V and J ends lost 1 base and 0 bases, in that order; junction bases with no gene match: 3. This CDR3 comprises 16 residues. Variable domain in full (rest from reference TRBV2 and TRBJ2-1): EPEVTQTPSHQVTQMGQEVILRCVPISNHLYFYWYRQILGQKVEFLVSFYNNEISEKSEIFDDQFSVERPDGSNFTLKIRSTKLEDSAMYFCASSEVSGRSYNEQFFGPGTRLTVL.

The V gene is TRBV18, the J gene TRBJ2-6; TRBD1 aligns across 7 bases. The CDR3 is made up of 21 amino acids. V was clipped by 0 bases and J by 0 bases; unmatched bases: 14. The germline gives CDR1 KGHSH, CDR2 LQKENI. CDR3 protein: CASSPPNAGGRGDSGANVLTF. In nucleotides, the CDR3 is TGTGCCAGCTCACCACCTAACGCAGGGGGACGTGGGGACTCTGGGGCCAACGTCCTGACTTTC.

V gene TRBV19 combines with J gene TRBJ1-3; D is possibly TRBD1 (5 bases). V lost 5 bases and J 2 bases, leaving 13 bases between the germline ends. Germline-derived CDR1 and CDR2 are LNHDA and SQIVND (reference sequence). This CDR3 is built from 15 residues. This CDR3 is CASSFFRGTGNTIYF. As DNA, the CDR3 is TGTGCCAGTAGTTTCTTCCGGGGGACTGGAAACACCATATATTTT. Together with reference TRBV19 and TRBJ1-3, the CDR3 gives the full variable domain: DGGITQSPKYLFRKEGQNVTLSCEQNLNHDAMYWYRQDPGQGLRLIYYSQIVNDFQKGDIAEGYSVSREKKESFPLTVTSAQKNPTAFYLCASSFFRGTGNTIYFGEGSWLTVV.

J is TRBJ2-2 and V is TRBV28; 11 positions agree with TRBD2. The V gene's germline CDR1 is MDHEN and CDR2 SYDVKM. The CDR3 has 15 amino acids. V lost 6 bases and J lost 3; bases outside the gene matches: 3. DNA for the CDR3: TGTGCCAGCAGCCAGGGACTAGCGGACACCGGGGAGCTGTTTTTT. It specifies CASSQGLADTGELFF.

The V and J genes are TRBV7-9 and TRBJ2-5; 9 bases map to TRBD2. There are 14 residues in the CDR3. V dropped 7 bases and J dropped 3; count of bases not matched to a gene: 6. CDR1 and CDR2 from the germline V gene are SEHNR and FQNEAQ (reference sequence). The CDR3 region has the DNA TGTGCCAGCAACCCAAGCGGGGGGAAAGAGACCCAGTACTTC. It codes for CASNPSGGKETQYF. Variable domain in full (rest from reference TRBV7-9 and TRBJ2-5): DTGVSQNPRHKITKRGQNVTFRCDPISEHNRLYWYRQTLGQGPEFLTYFQNEAQLEKSRLLSDRFSAERPKGSFSTLEIQRTEQGDSAMYLCASNPSGGKETQYFGPGTRLLVL.

This chain uses TRBV30 with TRBJ1-1; 9 nucleotides agree with TRBD1. CDR1 GTSNPN and CDR2 SVGIG come from the germline V gene (reference sequence). V was pared by 7 bases and J by 1 base, with 10 bases of the junction left unmatched. CDR3 length: 15 amino acids. The CDR3 is CAYTTETGGNTEAFF. CDR3 sequence (DNA): TGTGCCTACACAACAGAGACAGGGGGGAACACTGAAGCTTTCTTT.

The V call is TRBV9, the J call TRBJ2-2; maybe TRBD2 (5 bases). There are 16 residues in the CDR3. V gave up 5 bases and J gave up 1 base, with 15 bases separating them. The germline V gene encodes CDR1 SGDLS and CDR2 YYNGEE. CDR3: CASRPNSGVNTGELFF. The CDR3 coding sequence is TGTGCCAGCAGGCCGAACAGCGGAGTGAACACCGGGGAGCTGTTTTTT.

This rearrangement joins TRBV5-1 to TRBJ2-4; D remains ambiguous. This CDR3 has 14 residues. V shed 4 bases and J shed 4 bases, with 12 bases lying between them. Germline V gene lookup returns CDR1 SGHRS and CDR2 YFSETQ. The CDR3 loop reads CASSENGQKNIQYF. As DNA, the CDR3 is TGCGCCAGCAGCGAAAACGGGCAAAAAAACATTCAGTACTTC.

The V gene is TRBV6-5, the J gene TRBJ2-4; D ambiguous. Per the germline V gene, CDR1 is MNHEY and CDR2 is SVGAGI. CDR3 size: 11 residues. V dropped 6 bases and J dropped 8 bases, with 8 bases sitting between them. The CDR3 DNA follows: TGTGCCAGCAGAAACTCGGACATTCAGTACTTC. The encoded protein is CASRNSDIQYF.

V is TRBV7-9 and J is TRBJ2-1; 12 bases align to TRBD2. The ends lost 5 bases at V and 7 bases at J; junction bases unmatched: 3. The V gene's germline CDR1 is SEHNR and CDR2 FQNEAQ (reference sequence). This CDR3 comprises 14 residues. Here the CDR3 DNA reads TGTGCCAGCAGCGTTGGACTAGCGGGAAATGAGCAGTTCTTC. As protein: CASSVGLAGNEQFF.

CDR3 loop: CASSKLADTQYF. As DNA, the CDR3 is TGTGCCAGCAGCAAACTGGCAGATACGCAGTATTTT. The chain is built from TRBV7-9 and TRBJ2-3; D is ambiguous. Deletions cut 5 bases from V and 4 bases from J, with 7 bases between. Germline CDR1 SEHNR, CDR2 FQNEAQ (reference sequence). The CDR3 length is 12 residues. The full variable domain, in which reference TRBV7-9 and TRBJ2-3 provide the parts outside the CDR3, is DTGVSQNPRHKITKRGQNVTFRCDPISEHNRLYWYRQTLGQGPEFLTYFQNEAQLEKSRLLSDRFSAERPKGSFSTLEIQRTEQGDSAMYLCASSKLADTQYFGPGTRLTVL.

The chain links TRBV30 to TRBJ1-3, with D possibly TRBD1 on 5 matching bases. Trimming removed 0 bases from V and 3 bases from J, with 12 bases in between. This CDR3 is 15 amino acids long. Germline-derived CDR1 and CDR2 are GTSNPN and SVGIG (reference sequence). The CDR3: CAWSVHAGLGNTIYF. In DNA form, the CDR3 reads TGTGCCTGGAGTGTACATGCAGGGCTTGGAAACACCATATATTTT. Filled out from reference TRBV30 and TRBJ1-3, the complete variable domain reads SQTIHQWPATLVQPVGSPLSLECTVEGTSNPNLYWYRQAAGRGLQLLFYSVGIGQISSEVPQNLSASRPQDRQFILSSKKLLLSDSGFYLCAWSVHAGLGNTIYFGEGSWLTVV.

The chain is built from TRBV7-9 and TRBJ2-1; 9 bases align to TRBD1. Per germline, CDR1 SEHNR and CDR2 FQNEAQ (reference sequence). The CDR3 is made up of 16 amino acids. The J segment lost 7 bases and the V segment lost 5 bases, leaving 12 bases of the junction unmatched. CDR3 nucleotide sequence: TGTGCCAGCAGCGGGTACCGGGACAGGGCGGAAAATGAGCAGTTCTTC. Its protein product is CASSGYRDRAENEQFF.